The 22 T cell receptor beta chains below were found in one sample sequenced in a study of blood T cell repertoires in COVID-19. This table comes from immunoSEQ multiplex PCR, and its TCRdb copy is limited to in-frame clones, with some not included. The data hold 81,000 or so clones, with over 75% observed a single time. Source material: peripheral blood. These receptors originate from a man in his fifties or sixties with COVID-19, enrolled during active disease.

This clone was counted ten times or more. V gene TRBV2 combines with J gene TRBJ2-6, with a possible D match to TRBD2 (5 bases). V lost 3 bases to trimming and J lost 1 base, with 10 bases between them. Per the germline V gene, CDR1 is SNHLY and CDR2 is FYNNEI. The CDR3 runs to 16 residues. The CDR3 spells CASSDSGFSGANVLTF. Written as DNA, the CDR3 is TGTGCCAGCAGTGACTCGGGGTTTTCTGGGGCCAACGTCCTGACTTTC.

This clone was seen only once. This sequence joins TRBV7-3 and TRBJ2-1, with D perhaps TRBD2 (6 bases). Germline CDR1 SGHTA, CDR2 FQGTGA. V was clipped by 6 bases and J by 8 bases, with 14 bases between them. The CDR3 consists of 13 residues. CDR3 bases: TGTGCCAGCAGTCTGACTAGGCTAGATGAGCAGTTCTTC. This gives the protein CASSLTRLDEQFF.

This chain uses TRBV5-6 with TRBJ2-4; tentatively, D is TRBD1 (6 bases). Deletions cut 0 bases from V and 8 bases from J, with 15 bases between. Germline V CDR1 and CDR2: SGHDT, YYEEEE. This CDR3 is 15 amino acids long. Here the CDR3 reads CASSLVGAVRDIQYF. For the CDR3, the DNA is TGTGCCAGCAGCTTGGTGGGGGCCGTAAGGGACATTCAGTACTTC.

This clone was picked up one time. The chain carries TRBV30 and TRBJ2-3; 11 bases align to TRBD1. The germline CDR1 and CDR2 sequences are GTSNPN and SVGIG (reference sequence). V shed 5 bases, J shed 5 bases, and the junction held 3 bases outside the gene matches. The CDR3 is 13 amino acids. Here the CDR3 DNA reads TGTGCCTGGGGACAGGGGGCTGGAGATACGCAGTATTTT. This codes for CAWGQGAGDTQYF.

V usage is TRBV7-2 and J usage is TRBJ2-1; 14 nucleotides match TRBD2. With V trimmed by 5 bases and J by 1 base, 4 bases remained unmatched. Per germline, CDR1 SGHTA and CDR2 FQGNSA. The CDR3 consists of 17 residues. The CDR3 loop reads CASSLRLAGGSYNEQFF. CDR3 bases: TGTGCCAGCAGCCTACGACTAGCGGGAGGGTCCTACAATGAGCAGTTCTTC.

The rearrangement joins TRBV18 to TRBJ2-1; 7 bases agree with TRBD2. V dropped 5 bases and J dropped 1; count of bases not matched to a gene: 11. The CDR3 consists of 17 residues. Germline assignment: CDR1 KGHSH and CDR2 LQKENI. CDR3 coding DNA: TGTGCCAGCTCATCACTAGCGTCGTCCTTTTCCTACAATGAGCAGTTCTTC. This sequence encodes CASSSLASSFSYNEQFF. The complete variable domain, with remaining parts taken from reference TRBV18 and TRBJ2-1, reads NAGVMQNPRHLVRRRGQEARLRCSPMKGHSHVYWYRQLPEEGLKFMVYLQKENIIDESGMPKERFSAEFPKEGPSILRIQQVVRGDSAAYFCASSSLASSFSYNEQFFGPGTRLTVL.

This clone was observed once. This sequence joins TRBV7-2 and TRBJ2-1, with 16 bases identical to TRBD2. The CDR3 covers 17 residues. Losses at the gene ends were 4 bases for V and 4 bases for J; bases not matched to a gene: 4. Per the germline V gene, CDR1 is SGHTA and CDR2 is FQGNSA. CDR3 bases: TGTGCCAGCAGCTCGGGACTAGCGGGAGGGCGGTACAATGAGCAGTTCTTC. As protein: CASSSGLAGGRYNEQFF.

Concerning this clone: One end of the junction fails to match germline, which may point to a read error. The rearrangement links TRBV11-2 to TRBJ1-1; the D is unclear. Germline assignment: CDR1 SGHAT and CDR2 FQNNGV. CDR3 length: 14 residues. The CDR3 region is CASSHDAGGTEAFF. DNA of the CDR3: TGTGCTAGCAGCCACGATGCAGGCGGGACTGAAGCTTTCTTT.

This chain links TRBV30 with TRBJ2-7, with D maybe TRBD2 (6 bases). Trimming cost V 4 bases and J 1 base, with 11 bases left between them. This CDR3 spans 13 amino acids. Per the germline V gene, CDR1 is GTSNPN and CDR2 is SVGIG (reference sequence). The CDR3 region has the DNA TGTGCCTGGAAACGGGGAGGATCCTACGAGCAGTACTTC. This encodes CAWKRGGSYEQYF.

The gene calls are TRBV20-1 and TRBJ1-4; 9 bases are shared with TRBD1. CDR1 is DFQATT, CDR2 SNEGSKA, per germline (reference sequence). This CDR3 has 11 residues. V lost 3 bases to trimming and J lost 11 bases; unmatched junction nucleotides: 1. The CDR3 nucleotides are TGCAGTGCTAGCGGGACAGGGAAACTGTTTTTT. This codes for CSASGTGKLFF.

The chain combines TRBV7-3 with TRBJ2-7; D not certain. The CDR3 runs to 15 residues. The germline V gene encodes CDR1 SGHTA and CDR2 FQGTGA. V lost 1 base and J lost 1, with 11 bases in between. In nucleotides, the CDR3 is TGTGCCAGCAGCTTAAGCGGCCCAATTTCCTACGAGCAGTACTTC. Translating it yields CASSLSGPISYEQYF.

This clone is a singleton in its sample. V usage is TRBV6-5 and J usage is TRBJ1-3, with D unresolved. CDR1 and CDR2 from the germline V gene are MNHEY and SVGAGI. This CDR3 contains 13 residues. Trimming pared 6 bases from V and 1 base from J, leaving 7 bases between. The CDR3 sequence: CASSSSSGNTIYF. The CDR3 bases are TGTGCCAGCAGCTCCTCTTCTGGAAACACCATATATTTT.

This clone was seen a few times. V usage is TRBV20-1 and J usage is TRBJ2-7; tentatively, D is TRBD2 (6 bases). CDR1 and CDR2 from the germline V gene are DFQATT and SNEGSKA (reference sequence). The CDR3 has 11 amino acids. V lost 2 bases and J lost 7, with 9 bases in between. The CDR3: CSARLANEQYF. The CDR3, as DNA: TGCAGTGCTAGACTAGCGAATGAGCAGTACTTC.

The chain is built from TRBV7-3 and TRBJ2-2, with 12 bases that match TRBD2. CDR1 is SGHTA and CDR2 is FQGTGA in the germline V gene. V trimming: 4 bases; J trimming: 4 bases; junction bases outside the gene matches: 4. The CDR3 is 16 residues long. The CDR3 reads CASSSLAGGGTGELFF. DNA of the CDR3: TGTGCCAGCAGCTCTCTAGCGGGAGGGGGCACCGGGGAGCTGTTTTTT.

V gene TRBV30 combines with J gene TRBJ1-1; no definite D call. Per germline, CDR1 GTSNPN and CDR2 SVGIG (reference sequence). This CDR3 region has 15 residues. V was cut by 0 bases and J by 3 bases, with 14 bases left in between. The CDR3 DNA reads TGTGCCTGGAGTGTACCGCGGGCGCGTGACACTGAAGCTTTCTTT. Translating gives CAWSVPRARDTEAFF.

CDR3 loop: CALRDSGNTIYF. In nucleotides, the CDR3 is TGTGCCTTGCGGGACAGCGGAAACACCATATATTTT. This rearrangement joins TRBV30 to TRBJ1-3; TRBD1 agrees at 7 bases. CDR1 is GTSNPN and CDR2 is SVGIG in the germline V gene (reference sequence). With V trimmed by 7 bases and J by 4 bases, 4 bases remained unmatched. This CDR3 comprises 12 residues. The entire variable domain, with the rest obtained from reference TRBV30 and TRBJ1-3, is as follows: SQTIHQWPATLVQPVGSPLSLECTVEGTSNPNLYWYRQAAGRGLQLLFYSVGIGQISSEVPQNLSASRPQDRQFILSSKKLLLSDSGFYLCALRDSGNTIYFGEGSWLTVV.

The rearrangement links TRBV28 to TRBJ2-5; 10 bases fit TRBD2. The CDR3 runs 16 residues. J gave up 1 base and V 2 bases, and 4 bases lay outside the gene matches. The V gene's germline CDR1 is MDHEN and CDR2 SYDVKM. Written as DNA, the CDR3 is TGTGCCAGCAGTTTAATCGGACTAGCGGTCCAAGAGACCCAGTACTTC. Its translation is CASSLIGLAVQETQYF.

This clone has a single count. For the CDR3, the DNA is TGTGCCAGCAGTACCAATTCCGGGACCAGGGGGGAGCAGTACTTC. Amino acids: CASSTNSGTRGEQYF. V is TRBV28 and J is TRBJ2-7; 7 bases align to TRBD1. V shed 5 bases, J shed 7 bases, and the junction held 14 bases outside the gene matches. CDR3 length: 15 amino acids. CDR1 and CDR2 (germline): MDHEN, SYDVKM.

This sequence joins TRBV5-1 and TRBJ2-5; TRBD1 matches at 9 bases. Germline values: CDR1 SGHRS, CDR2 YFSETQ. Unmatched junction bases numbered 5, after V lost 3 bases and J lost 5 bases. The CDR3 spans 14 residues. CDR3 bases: TGCGCCAGCAGCTCAGATGGACAGGGGGAGACCCAGTACTTC. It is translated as CASSSDGQGETQYF. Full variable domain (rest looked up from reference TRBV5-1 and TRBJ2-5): KAGVTQTPRYLIKTRGQQVTLSCSPISGHRSVSWYQQTPGQGLQFLFEYFSETQRNKGNFPGRFSGRQFSNSRSEMNVSTLELGDSALYLCASSSDGQGETQYFGPGTRLLVL.

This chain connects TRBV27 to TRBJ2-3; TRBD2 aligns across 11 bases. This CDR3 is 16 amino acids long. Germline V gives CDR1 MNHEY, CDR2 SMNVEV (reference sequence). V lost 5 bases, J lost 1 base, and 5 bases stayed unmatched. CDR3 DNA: TGTGCCAGCAGTGACTATAGCGGGAGGGGCACAGATACGCAGTATTTT. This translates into CASSDYSGRGTDTQYF.

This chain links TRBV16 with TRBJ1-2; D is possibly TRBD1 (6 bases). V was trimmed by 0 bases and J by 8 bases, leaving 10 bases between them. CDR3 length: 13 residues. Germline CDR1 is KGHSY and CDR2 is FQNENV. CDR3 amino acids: CASSQSDRYGYTF. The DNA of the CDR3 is TGTGCCAGCAGCCAATCGGACAGATACGGCTACACCTTC.

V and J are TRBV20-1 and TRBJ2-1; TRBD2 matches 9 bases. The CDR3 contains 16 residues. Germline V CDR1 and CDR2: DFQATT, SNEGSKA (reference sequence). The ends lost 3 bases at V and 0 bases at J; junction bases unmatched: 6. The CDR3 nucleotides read TGCAGTGCTAGTCCGACTAGCGGCCTCTCCTACAATGAGCAGTTCTTC. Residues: CSASPTSGLSYNEQFF.